These 12 T cell receptor beta chains were sequenced from one sample in a study of shared clonotypes between healthy human individuals. Naive CD8 cells were CD45RO-negative, positively selected for CCR7, excluding terminally differentiated effector memory CD45RA+ cells. Assay used: immunoSEQ multiplex PCR; TCRdb lists only in-frame clones, some missing. The data hold about 2,100,000 clones, with approximately 94% observed a single time. Sequenced sample: naive CD8+ T cells from PBMCs. These receptors all stem from a man between 18 and 35 years old in good health. Some clones in this sample may be carry-over from other donors' samples.

V is TRBV4-2 and J is TRBJ2-2, with TRBD1 identical over 10 bases. Germline V gives CDR1 LGHNA, CDR2 YNFKEQ. V was clipped by 2 bases and J by 3 bases; unmatched bases: 9. CDR3 length: 18 residues. CDR3 protein: CASSQNHLTGGDTGELFF. The DNA of the CDR3 is TGTGCCAGCAGCCAAAACCACTTGACAGGGGGCGACACCGGGGAGCTGTTTTTT.

The V and J genes are TRBV29-1 and TRBJ1-1; 12 bases map to TRBD1. Germline CDR1 is SQVTM and CDR2 is ANQGSEA. The CDR3 is 16 residues long. J was trimmed by 6 bases and V by 3 bases; bases with no gene match: 11. CDR3 DNA sequence: TGCAGCGTTGATAGGGACAGGGGGCTCGATATCGCTGAAGCTTTCTTT. Its protein is CSVDRDRGLDIAEAFF.

The chain carries TRBV7-8 and TRBJ1-5; 12 positions match TRBD1. The CDR3 contains 18 residues. The junction had 12 bases not matched to a gene; V was cut back by 5 bases and J by 4 bases. In germline, CDR1 is SGHVS, CDR2 FQNEAQ. CDR3 sequence: CASSHVPGQGAWNQPQHF. The DNA of the CDR3 is TGTGCCAGCAGCCATGTCCCGGGACAGGGGGCATGGAATCAGCCCCAGCATTTT.

The V gene is TRBV7-2, the J gene TRBJ1-5; 8 nucleotides agree with TRBD1. The germline gives CDR1 SGHTA, CDR2 FQGNSA. After removal of 4 bases from V and 4 bases from J, the junction contained 3 bases not matched to a gene. The CDR3 runs to 14 residues. The CDR3 protein is CASSWTGRNQPQHF. CDR3 bases: TGTGCCAGCAGCTGGACAGGGCGGAATCAGCCCCAGCATTTT.

This sequence joins TRBV7-9 and TRBJ2-7, with TRBD2 matching 13 bases. Germline V lookup: CDR1 SEHNR, CDR2 FQNEAQ (reference sequence). Trimming at V came to 2 bases and at J to 5 bases, leaving 6 bases not matched to a gene. The CDR3 is made up of 16 amino acids. CDR3 residues: CASSLIGLAGVNEQYF. The CDR3 bases are TGTGCCAGCAGCTTAATAGGACTAGCGGGAGTCAACGAGCAGTACTTC.

The chain recombines TRBV19 with TRBJ1-5, with D perhaps matching TRBD1 (5 bases). Germline values: CDR1 LNHDA, CDR2 SQIVND (reference sequence). The CDR3 has 12 residues. The V end was cut by 10 bases, the J end by 11 bases, with 18 bases between. Here the CDR3 DNA reads TGTGCCACCAGGCATCCAGACAGTACCCAGCATTTT. Its translation is CATRHPDSTQHF. Filled out from reference TRBV19 and TRBJ1-5, the complete variable domain reads DGGITQSPKYLFRKEGQNVTLSCEQNLNHDAMYWYRQDPGQGLRLIYYSQIVNDFQKGDIAEGYSVSREKKESFPLTVTSAQKNPTAFYLCATRHPDSTQHFGDGTRLSIL.

The chain joins TRBV18 to TRBJ2-1, with 13 bases lining up with TRBD2. Losses at the gene ends were 6 bases for V and 10 bases for J; bases not matched to a gene: 6. From germline, CDR1 is KGHSH and CDR2 LQKENI. The CDR3 has 14 amino acids. The CDR3 coding sequence is TGTGCCAGCTCGGCCGGGACTAGCGGGGAGGAGCAGTTCTTC. It is translated as CASSAGTSGEEQFF. The full variable domain, its missing parts supplied by reference TRBV18 and TRBJ2-1, is NAGVMQNPRHLVRRRGQEARLRCSPMKGHSHVYWYRQLPEEGLKFMVYLQKENIIDESGMPKERFSAEFPKEGPSILRIQQVVRGDSAAYFCASSAGTSGEEQFFGPGTRLTVL.

This sequence joins TRBV29-1 and TRBJ2-5; 8 bases are shared with TRBD1. The length of the CDR3 is 13 residues. Looked up from germline, CDR1 is SQVTM and CDR2 is ANQGSEA. Trimming at V came to 6 bases and at J to 5 bases, leaving 8 bases not matched to a gene. CDR3 nucleotides: TGCAGCGTATACAGGGGGTCGGGGGAGACCCAGTACTTC. Its protein is CSVYRGSGETQYF.

V gene TRBV19 combines with J gene TRBJ1-5; no definite D call. V dropped 2 bases and J dropped 0 bases, with 11 bases sitting between them. CDR1 LNHDA and CDR2 SQIVND come from the germline V gene (reference sequence). The CDR3 runs 16 residues. The CDR3 nucleotides are TGTGCCAGTAGTATATTGGCGTACCATAGCAATCAGCCCCAGCATTTT. Translating it yields CASSILAYHSNQPQHF.

V and J are TRBV4-3 and TRBJ2-7, with TRBD1 as a possible D gene (6 bases). Germline V gene lookup returns CDR1 LGHNA and CDR2 YSLEER. V lost 4 bases to trimming and J lost 2 bases, with 12 bases between them. The CDR3 loop spans 14 amino acids. The CDR3 sequence: CASSPLTGPYEQYF. The CDR3 nucleotides read TGCGCCAGCAGCCCCTTGACAGGCCCCTACGAGCAGTACTTC.

The V gene is TRBV11-3, the J gene TRBJ2-1; the match to TRBD2 covers 11 bases. Germline trimming cut 2 bases from V and 6 bases from J; bases unmatched to any gene: 3. This CDR3 region has 15 residues. Germline-derived CDR1 and CDR2 are SGHNT and YENEEA. The CDR3 here is CASSLLTSGSNEQFF. As DNA, the CDR3 is TGTGCCAGCAGCTTACTCACTAGCGGGAGCAATGAGCAGTTCTTC. Full variable domain (rest looked up from reference TRBV11-3 and TRBJ2-1): EAGVVQSPRYKIIEKKQPVAFWCNPISGHNTLYWYLQNLGQGPELLIRYENEEAVDDSQLPKDRFSAERLKGVDSTLKIQPAELGDSAVYLCASSLLTSGSNEQFFGPGTRLTVL.

The rearrangement links TRBV9 to TRBJ2-7; 7 bases are a match to TRBD2. The CDR3 covers 14 residues. Unmatched junction bases numbered 6, after V lost 4 bases and J lost 2 bases. Germline lookup yields CDR1 SGDLS and CDR2 YYNGEE. CDR3 sequence (DNA): TGTGCCAGCAGCCGTGGCGGGAGCGCCTACGAGCAGTACTTC. Encoded protein: CASSRGGSAYEQYF.